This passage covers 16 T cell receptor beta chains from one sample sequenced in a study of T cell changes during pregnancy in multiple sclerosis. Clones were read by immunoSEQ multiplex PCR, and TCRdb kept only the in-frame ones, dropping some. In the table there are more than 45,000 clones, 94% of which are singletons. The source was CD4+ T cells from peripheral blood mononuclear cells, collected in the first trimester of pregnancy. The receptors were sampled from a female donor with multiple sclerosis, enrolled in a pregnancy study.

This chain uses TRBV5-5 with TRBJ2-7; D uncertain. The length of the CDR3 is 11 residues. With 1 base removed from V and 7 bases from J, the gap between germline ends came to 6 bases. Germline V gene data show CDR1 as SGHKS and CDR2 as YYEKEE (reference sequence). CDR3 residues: CASSLQSEQYF. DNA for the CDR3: TGTGCCAGCAGCTTGCAGTCAGAGCAGTACTTC.

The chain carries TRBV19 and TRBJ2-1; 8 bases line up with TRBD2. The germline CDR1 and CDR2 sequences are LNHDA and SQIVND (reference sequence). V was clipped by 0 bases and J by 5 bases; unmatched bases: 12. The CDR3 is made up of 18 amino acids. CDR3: CASSIDPQVRGGNNEQFF. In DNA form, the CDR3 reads TGTGCCAGTAGTATAGATCCCCAGGTTCGGGGGGGGAACAATGAGCAGTTCTTC.

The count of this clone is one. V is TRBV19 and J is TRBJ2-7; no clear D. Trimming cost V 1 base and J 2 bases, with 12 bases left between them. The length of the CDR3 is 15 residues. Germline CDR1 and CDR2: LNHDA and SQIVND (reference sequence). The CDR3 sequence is CASSIGLPPTYEQYF. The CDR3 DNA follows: TGTGCCAGTAGTATAGGCCTACCACCGACCTACGAGCAGTACTTC.

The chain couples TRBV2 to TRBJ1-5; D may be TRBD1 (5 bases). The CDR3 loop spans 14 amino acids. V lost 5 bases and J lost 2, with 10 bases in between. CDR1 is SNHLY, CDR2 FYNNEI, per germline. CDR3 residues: CASSPGSGNQPQHF. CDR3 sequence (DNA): TGTGCCAGCAGTCCAGGGTCCGGCAATCAGCCCCAGCATTTT.

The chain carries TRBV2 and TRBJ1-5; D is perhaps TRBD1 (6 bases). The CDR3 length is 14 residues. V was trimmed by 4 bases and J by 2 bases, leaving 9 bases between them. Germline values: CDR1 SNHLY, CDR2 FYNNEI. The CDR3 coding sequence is TGTGCCAGCAGTGGGGCAGGGGGCAATCAGCCCCAGCATTTT. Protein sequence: CASSGAGGNQPQHF.

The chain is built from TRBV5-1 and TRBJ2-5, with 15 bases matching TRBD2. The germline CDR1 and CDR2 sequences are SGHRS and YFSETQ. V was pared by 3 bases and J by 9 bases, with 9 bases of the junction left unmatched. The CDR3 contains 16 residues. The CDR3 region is CASSSTGLAGGPPQYF. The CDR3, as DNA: TGCGCCAGCAGCTCGACCGGACTAGCGGGGGGGCCCCCCCAGTACTTC.

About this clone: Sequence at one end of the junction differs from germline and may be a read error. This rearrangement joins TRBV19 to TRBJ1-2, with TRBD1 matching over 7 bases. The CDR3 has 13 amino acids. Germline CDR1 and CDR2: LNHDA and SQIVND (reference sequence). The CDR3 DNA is TGTGCCAGTACTATAGACAGGGTCTATGGCTACACCTTC. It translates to CASTIDRVYGYTF. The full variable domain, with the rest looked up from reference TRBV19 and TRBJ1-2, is DGGITQSPKYLFRKEGQNVTLSCEQNLNHDAMYWYRQDPGQGLRLIYYSQIVNDFQKGDIAEGYSVSREKKESFPLTVTSAQKNPTAFYLCASTIDRVYGYTFGSGTRLTVV.

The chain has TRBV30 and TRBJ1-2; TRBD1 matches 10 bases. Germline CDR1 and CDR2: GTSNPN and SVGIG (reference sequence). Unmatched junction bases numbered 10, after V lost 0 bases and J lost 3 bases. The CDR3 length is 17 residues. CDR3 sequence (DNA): TGTGCCTGGAGTGTAAGGGACAGGGGTAGTGAGGACTATGGCTACACCTTC. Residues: CAWSVRDRGSEDYGYTF.

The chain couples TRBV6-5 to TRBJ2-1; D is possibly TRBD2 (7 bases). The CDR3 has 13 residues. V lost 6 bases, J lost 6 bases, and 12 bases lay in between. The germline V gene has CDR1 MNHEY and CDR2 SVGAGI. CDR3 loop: CASSRGAGNEQFF. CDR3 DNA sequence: TGTGCCAGCAGCCGGGGGGCCGGCAATGAGCAGTTCTTC.

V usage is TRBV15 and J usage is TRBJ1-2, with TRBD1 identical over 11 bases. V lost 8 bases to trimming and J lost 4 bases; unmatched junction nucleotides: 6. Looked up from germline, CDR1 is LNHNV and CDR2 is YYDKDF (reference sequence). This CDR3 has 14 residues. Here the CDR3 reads CATRDRGSGYGYTF. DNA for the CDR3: TGTGCCACCCGGGACAGGGGGTCGGGCTATGGCTACACCTTC.

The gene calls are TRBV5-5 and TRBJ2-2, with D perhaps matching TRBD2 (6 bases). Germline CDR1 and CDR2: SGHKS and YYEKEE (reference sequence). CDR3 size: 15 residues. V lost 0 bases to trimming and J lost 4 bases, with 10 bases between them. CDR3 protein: CASSLGLVGTGELFF. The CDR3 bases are TGTGCCAGCAGCTTGGGACTAGTAGGCACCGGGGAGCTGTTTTTT.

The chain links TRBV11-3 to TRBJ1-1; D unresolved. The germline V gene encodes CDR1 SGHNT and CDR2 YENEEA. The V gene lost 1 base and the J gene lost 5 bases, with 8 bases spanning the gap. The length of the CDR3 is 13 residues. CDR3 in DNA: TGTGCCAGCAGCTTAGCGGGGAATACTGAAGCTTTCTTT. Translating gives CASSLAGNTEAFF.

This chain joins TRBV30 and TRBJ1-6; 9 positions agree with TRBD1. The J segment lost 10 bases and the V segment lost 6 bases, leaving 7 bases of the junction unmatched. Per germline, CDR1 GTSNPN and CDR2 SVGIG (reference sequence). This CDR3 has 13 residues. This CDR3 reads CACGQGFGSPLHF. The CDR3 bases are TGTGCCTGTGGACAGGGGTTCGGATCACCCCTCCACTTT.

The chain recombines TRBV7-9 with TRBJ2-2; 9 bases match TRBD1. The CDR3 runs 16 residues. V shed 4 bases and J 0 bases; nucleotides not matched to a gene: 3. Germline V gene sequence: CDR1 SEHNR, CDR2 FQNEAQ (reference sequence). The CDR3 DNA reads TGTGCCAGCAGCTCCCGACAGGGGGCGAACACCGGGGAGCTGTTTTTT. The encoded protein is CASSSRQGANTGELFF.

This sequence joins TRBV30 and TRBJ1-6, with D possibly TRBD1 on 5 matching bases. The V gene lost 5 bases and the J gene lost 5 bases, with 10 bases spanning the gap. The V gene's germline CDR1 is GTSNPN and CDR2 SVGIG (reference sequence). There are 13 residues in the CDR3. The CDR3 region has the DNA TGTGCCTGGGCGGAGACAGATAATTCACCCCTCCACTTT. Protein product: CAWAETDNSPLHF.

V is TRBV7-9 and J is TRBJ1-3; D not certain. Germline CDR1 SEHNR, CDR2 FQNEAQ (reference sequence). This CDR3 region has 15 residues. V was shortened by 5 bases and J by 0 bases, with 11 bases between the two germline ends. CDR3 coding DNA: TGTGCCAGCAGCGATGGAGGGATCTCTGGAAACACCATATATTTT. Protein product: CASSDGGISGNTIYF. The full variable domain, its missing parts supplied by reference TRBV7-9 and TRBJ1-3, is DTGVSQNPRHKITKRGQNVTFRCDPISEHNRLYWYRQTLGQGPEFLTYFQNEAQLEKSRLLSDRFSAERPKGSFSTLEIQRTEQGDSAMYLCASSDGGISGNTIYFGEGSWLTVV.